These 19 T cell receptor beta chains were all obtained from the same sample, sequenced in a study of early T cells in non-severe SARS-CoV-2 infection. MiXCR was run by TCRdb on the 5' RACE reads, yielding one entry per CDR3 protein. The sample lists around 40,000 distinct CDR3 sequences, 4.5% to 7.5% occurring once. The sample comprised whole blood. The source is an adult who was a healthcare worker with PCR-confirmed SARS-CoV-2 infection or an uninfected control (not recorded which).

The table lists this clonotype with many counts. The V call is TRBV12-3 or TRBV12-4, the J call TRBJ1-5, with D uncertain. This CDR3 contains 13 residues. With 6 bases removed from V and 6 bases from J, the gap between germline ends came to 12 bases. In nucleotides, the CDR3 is TGTGCCAGCAGCAAAAACCGGGTTCAGCCCCAGCATTTT. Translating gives CASSKNRVQPQHF.

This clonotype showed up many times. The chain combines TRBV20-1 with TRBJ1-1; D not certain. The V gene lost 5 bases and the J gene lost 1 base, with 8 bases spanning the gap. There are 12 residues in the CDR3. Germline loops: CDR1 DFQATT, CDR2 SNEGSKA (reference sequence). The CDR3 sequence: CSALGANTEAFF. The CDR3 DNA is TGCAGTGCTCTGGGAGCGAACACTGAAGCTTTCTTT.

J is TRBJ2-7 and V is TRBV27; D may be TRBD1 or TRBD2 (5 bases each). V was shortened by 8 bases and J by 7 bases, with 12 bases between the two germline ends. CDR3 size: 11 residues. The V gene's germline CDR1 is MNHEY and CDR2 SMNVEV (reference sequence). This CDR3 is CASRNWGEQYF. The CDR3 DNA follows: TGTGCCAGCCGGAATTGGGGGGAGCAGTACTTC.

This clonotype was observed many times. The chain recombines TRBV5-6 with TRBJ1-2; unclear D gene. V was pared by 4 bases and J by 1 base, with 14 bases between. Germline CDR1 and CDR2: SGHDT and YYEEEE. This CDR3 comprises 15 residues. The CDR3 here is CASSNTPSSNYGYTF. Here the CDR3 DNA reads TGTGCCAGCAGCAATACCCCTTCTAGTAACTATGGCTACACCTTC. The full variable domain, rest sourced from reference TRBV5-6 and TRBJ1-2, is DAGVTQSPTHLIKTRGQQVTLRCSPKSGHDTVSWYQQALGQGPQFIFQYYEEEERQRGNFPDRFSGHQFPNYSSELNVNALLLGDSALYLCASSNTPSSNYGYTFGSGTRLTVV.

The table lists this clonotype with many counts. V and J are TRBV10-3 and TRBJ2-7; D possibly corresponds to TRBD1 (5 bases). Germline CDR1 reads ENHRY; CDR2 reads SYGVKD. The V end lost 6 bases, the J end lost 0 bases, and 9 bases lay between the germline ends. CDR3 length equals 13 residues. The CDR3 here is CAIRGRDSYEQYF. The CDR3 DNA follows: TGTGCCATCAGAGGCAGGGACTCCTACGAGCAGTACTTC.

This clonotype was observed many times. CDR3 in amino acids: CASSLHRSYEQYF. The CDR3 bases are TGTGCCAGCAGCTTGCACAGGTCCTACGAGCAGTACTTC. This chain uses TRBV7-6 with TRBJ2-7; D is perhaps TRBD1 (5 bases). This CDR3 region has 13 residues. In germline, CDR1 is SGHVS, CDR2 FNYEAQ. Trimming removed 3 bases from V and 1 base from J, with 7 bases in between. Looking up the rest from reference TRBV7-6 and TRBJ2-7 gives the full variable domain: GAGVSQSPRYKVTKRGQDVALRCDPISGHVSLYWYRQALGQGPEFLTYFNYEAQQDKSGLPNDRFSAERPEGSISTLTIQRTEQRDSAMYRCASSLHRSYEQYFGPGTRLTVT.

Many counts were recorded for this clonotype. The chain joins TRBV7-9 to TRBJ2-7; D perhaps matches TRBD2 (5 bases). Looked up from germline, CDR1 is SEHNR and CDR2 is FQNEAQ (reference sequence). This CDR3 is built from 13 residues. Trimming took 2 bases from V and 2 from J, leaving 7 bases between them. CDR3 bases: TGTGCCAGCAGCTTAAGTAGCGCCTACGAGCAGTACTTC. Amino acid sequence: CASSLSSAYEQYF.

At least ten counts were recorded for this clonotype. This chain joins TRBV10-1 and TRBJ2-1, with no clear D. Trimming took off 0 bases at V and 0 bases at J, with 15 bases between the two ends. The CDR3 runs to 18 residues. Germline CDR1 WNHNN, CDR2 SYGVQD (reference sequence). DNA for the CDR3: TGCGCCAGCAGTGAGTCGTTCGGCCTCCCTAGCTCCTACAATGAGCAGTTCTTC. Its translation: CASSESFGLPSSYNEQFF.

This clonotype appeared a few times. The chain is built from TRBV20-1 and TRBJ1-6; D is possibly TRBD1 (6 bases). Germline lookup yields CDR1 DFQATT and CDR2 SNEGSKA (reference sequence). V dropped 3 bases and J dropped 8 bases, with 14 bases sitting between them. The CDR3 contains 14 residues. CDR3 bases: TGCAGTGCTAGGGACCGATCAGGGGATTCACCCCTCCACTTT. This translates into CSARDRSGDSPLHF.

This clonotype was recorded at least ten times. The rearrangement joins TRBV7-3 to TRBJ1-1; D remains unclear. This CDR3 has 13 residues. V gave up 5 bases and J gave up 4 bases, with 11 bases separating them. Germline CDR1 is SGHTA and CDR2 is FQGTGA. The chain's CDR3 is CASSKETSTEAFF. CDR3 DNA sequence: TGTGCCAGCAGCAAGGAGACCAGCACTGAAGCTTTCTTT.

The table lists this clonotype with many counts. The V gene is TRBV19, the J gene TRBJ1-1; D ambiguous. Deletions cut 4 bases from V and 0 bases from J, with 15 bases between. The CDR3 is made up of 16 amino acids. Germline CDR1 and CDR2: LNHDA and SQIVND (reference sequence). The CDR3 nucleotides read TGTGCCAGTAGTACCCTCTTCGGGGTCATGAACACTGAAGCTTTCTTT. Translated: CASSTLFGVMNTEAFF.

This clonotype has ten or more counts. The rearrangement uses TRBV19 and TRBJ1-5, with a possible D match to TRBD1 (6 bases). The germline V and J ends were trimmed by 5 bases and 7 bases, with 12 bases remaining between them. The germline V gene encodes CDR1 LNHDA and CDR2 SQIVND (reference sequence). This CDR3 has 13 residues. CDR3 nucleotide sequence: TGTGCCAGTAGTGTACAGGGCGGGCAGCCCCAGCATTTT. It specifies CASSVQGGQPQHF.

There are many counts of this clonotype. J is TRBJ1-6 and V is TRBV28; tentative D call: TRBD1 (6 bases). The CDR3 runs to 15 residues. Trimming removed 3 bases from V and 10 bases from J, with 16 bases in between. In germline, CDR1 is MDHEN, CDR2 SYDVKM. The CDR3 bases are TGTGCCAGCAGTTTCGGATCGGGGGCTCGATCACCCCTCCACTTT. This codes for CASSFGSGARSPLHF.

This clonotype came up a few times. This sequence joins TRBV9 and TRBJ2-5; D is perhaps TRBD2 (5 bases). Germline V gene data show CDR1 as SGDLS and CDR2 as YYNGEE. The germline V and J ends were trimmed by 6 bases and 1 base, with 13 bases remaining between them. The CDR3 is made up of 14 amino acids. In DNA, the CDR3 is TGTGCCAGCATCAAAGTCGGAGGCCAAGAGACCCAGTACTTC. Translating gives CASIKVGGQETQYF.

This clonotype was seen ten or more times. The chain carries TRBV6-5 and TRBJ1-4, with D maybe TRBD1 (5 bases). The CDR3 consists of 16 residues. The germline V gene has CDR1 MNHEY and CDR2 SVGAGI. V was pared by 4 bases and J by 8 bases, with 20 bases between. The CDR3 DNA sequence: TGTGCCAGCAGTTCCTTAGTATATGGGGGGGTCGAAAAACTGTTTTTT. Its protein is CASSSLVYGGVEKLFF.

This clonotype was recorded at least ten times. The chain's CDR3 is CASSLVVVGIRELFF. CDR3 bases: TGCGCCAGCAGCTTGGTCGTCGTGGGAATCCGGGAGCTGTTTTTT. This chain links TRBV5-1 with TRBJ2-2; no definite D call. There are 15 residues in the CDR3. The V end lost 0 bases, the J end lost 9 bases, and 15 bases lay between the germline ends. CDR1 and CDR2 (germline): SGHRS, YFSETQ.

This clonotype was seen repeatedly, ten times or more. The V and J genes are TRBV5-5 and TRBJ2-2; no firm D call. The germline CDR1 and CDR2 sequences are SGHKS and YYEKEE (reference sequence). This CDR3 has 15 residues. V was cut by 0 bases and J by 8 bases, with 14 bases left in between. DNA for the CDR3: TGTGCCAGCAGCTTGGCCGTCAATATTCCTGGGGAGCTGTTTTTT. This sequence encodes CASSLAVNIPGELFF.

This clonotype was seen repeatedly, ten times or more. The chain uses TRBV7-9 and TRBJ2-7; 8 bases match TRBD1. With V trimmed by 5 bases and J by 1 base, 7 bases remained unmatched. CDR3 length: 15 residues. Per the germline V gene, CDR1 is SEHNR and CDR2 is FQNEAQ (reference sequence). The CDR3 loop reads CASSPGQGRSYEQYF. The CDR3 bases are TGTGCCAGCAGCCCTGGACAGGGTCGATCCTACGAGCAGTACTTC.

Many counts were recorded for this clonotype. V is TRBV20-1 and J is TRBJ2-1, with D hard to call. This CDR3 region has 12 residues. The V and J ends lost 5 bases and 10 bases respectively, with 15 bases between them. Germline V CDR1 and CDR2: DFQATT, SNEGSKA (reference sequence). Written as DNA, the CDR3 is TGCAGTGCTCCAAAGTACTCTACCGAGCAGTTCTTC. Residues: CSAPKYSTEQFF.